These 2 T cell receptor beta chains came from one sample sequenced in a study of T cell responses to AZD1222 COVID-19 vaccine. The data were produced by immunoSEQ multiplex PCR, yet TCRdb's version contains in-frame clones alone and is incomplete. Among about 140,000 clones listed, roughly nine tenths were seen once. Specimen: peripheral blood, collected 28 days after the second AZD1222 dose. The receptors shown here come from an adult who received the AZD1222 COVID-19 vaccine.

The chain couples TRBV19 to TRBJ1-2; TRBD1 aligns across 10 bases. The germline V gene encodes CDR1 LNHDA and CDR2 SQIVND (reference sequence). The CDR3 is 16 amino acids. Trimming removed 6 bases from V and 5 bases from J; junction bases left unmatched: 12. The CDR3 loop reads CASRQSPGQGLYGYTF. The CDR3, as DNA: TGTGCCAGTAGACAATCTCCGGGACAGGGGTTGTATGGCTACACCTTC.

CDR3 sequence reads: CASSSFKLAGDEQYF. The CDR3 DNA reads as TGTGCCAGCAGCTCATTTAAACTAGCGGGAGACGAGCAGTACTTC. The chain is built from TRBV28 and TRBJ2-7, with TRBD2 matching 11 bases. Germline-derived CDR1 and CDR2 are MDHEN and SYDVKM. This CDR3 region has 15 residues. Unmatched junction bases numbered 9, after V lost 6 bases and J lost 5 bases.